A selection of T cell receptor beta chains follows, all from one sample in a study of shared clonotypes between healthy human individuals. Only in-frame clones appear in the TCRdb table, and some are missing; sequencing was by immunoSEQ multiplex PCR. The sample has hundreds of thousands of clones; 95% to 98% are singletons. Sequences were obtained from naive CD8+ T cells sorted from blood. The source of these receptors is a man between 25 and 39 years old in good health. Both conserved end residues are part of each CDR3. Fields, in order: J gene, clone size, D gene, V gene, CDR3 DNA, CDR3 protein. A D gene is named only where the DNA matches it firmly. A clone size is listed for some rows: how often the clone was seen (once, few, many), or a class if it is expanded.

TRBJ2-3	-	TRBD1	TRBV30	TGTGCCTGGAGCGCCGGGACAGGGGAAGATACGCAGTATTTT	CAWSAGTGEDTQYF
TRBJ2-7	once	-	TRBV29-1	TGCAGCGTTGTTTTGGGACAGCAGGGAGGCTACGAGCAGTACTTC	CSVVLGQQGGYEQYF
TRBJ1-5	-	-	TRBV27	TGTGCCAGCAGTTTAGAGGGCACTTATCAGCCCCAGCATTTT	CASSLEGTYQPQHF
TRBJ2-1	-	-	TRBV12-5	TGTGCTAGTGCTCCCCCAGGGGCGTACTCCTACAATGAGCAGTTCTTC	CASAPPGAYSYNEQFF
TRBJ2-7	-	-	TRBV19	TGTGCCAGTAGTATTCTTCCAGGCCGTACCTACGAGCAGTACTTC	CASSILPGRTYEQYF
TRBJ2-1	-	TRBD1	TRBV15	TGTGCCACCAGCAGAGAGGGGACAGTTTACAATGAGCAGTTCTTC	CATSREGTVYNEQFF
TRBJ2-7	-	TRBD1	TRBV27	TGTGCCAGCAAACCCAGGACAGGGAACTCCTACGAGCAGTACTTC	CASKPRTGNSYEQYF
TRBJ1-5	-	TRBD1	TRBV6-6	TGTGCCAGCAGTTACTCGACAGGGGGCGCGTCCCAGCCCCAGCATTTT	CASSYSTGGASQPQHF
TRBJ2-7	-	-	TRBV28	TGTGCCAGCACGCACCCAGGCGCCTACGAGCAGTACTTC	CASTHPGAYEQYF
TRBJ2-1	-	TRBD2	TRBV5-1	TGCGCCAGCAGCAGGCGGGAGGGTACCTACAATGAGCAGTTCTTC	CASSRREGTYNEQFF
TRBJ2-7	-	TRBD2	TRBV30	TGTGCCTGGAGTGTAACGGGAGGCCCCCTGGACGAGCAGTACTTC	CAWSVTGGPLDEQYF
TRBJ2-7	-	TRBD2	TRBV18	TGTGCCAGCTCACCACCAGGGACTAGCGGGAGTCCCGAGCAGTACTTC	CASSPPGTSGSPEQYF
TRBJ2-2	-	-	TRBV9	TGTGCCAGCGGGGGCACCAACACCGGGGAGCTGTTTTTT	CASGGTNTGELFF
TRBJ2-2	once	-	TRBV7-9	TGTGCCAGCAGCTCTCAGGGAGCATCCGGGGAGCTGTTTTTT	CASSSQGASGELFF
TRBJ2-7	few	-	TRBV29-1	TGCAGCGTTGAAGGGTCCAGGGGTGGGTCCTACGAGCAGTACTTC	CSVEGSRGGSYEQYF
TRBJ2-3	-	TRBD1	TRBV11-2	TGTGCCAGCAGCACCGGGACAGGTGGCACAGATACGCAGTATTTT	CASSTGTGGTDTQYF
TRBJ1-5	-	TRBD1	TRBV7-9	TGTGCCAGCAGCTTAGAATCAGGGGGGTACAATCAGCCCCAGCATTTT	CASSLESGGYNQPQHF
TRBJ2-5	-	TRBD2	TRBV7-6	TGTGCCAGCAGCTTGACTAGCGGGGACACCCAGTACTTC	CASSLTSGDTQYF
TRBJ1-5	-	-	TRBV27	TGTGCCAGCAGTTCTCTTGTAGGGGGAATCGGCAATCAGCCCCAGCATTTT	CASSSLVGGIGNQPQHF
TRBJ2-6	-	-	TRBV27	TGTGCCAGCAGTGGGGCCAACGTCCTGACTTTC	CASSGANVLTF
TRBJ2-7	-	TRBD1	TRBV27	TGTGCCAGCAGTTTATCGGCTGGACAGGGCCCCGTCGACTACGAGCAGTACTTC	CASSLSAGQGPVDYEQYF
TRBJ2-7	-	-	TRBV19	TGTGCCAGTGGTTTGATAGGTTCCTACGAGCAGTACTTC	CASGLIGSYEQYF
TRBJ2-1	-	TRBD2	TRBV27	TGTGCCGCCGGGACTAAGGGGTACAATGAGCAGTTCTTC	CAAGTKGYNEQFF
TRBJ2-2	-	-	TRBV11-2	TGTGCCAGCAGCTCCGTGGGGCGCGGGATCACCGGGGAGCTGTTTTTT	CASSSVGRGITGELFF
TRBJ2-3	-	-	TRBV27	TGTGCCAGCGGCAAGGGCCTAGTCGGCACAGATACGCAGTATTTT	CASGKGLVGTDTQYF